These 28 T cell receptor beta chains came from one sample sequenced in a study of regulatory T cells in long-lasting Graves disease. Construction of TCR beta libraries relied on iRepertoire HTBI primers and on Arm-PCR targeting CDR3 regions. TCRdb reanalysed the multiplex PCR reads using MiXCR and keeps one entry per CDR3 protein. The data contain more than 400,000 distinct CDR3 sequences, 16% of them singletons. Indicated time point: newly diagnosed GD, antithyroid drugs for less than 3 months. PBMCs provided the RNA from which the TCR library was made. Separately, the same data were catalogued under a study of T cells in Graves' hyperthyroidism and ophthalmopathy.

The material sequenced was peripheral blood mononuclear cells (PBMCs), taken at new diagnosis, from a patient treated with antithyroid drugs. These receptors were collected from a woman in her thirties with Graves disease.

This clonotype has a single count. The CDR3 nucleotides read TGTGCCAGCAGCTTACGGACTAGCGGGAGGGCCGGAGAGACCCAGTACTTC. Protein product: CASSLRTSGRAGETQYF. This chain links TRBV11-2 with TRBJ2-5; 15 nucleotides align to TRBD2. This CDR3 comprises 17 residues. Germline CDR1 reads SGHAT; CDR2 reads FQNNGV. V gave up 2 bases and J gave up 4 bases; unmatched junction bases: 5. The full variable domain, rest sourced from reference TRBV11-2 and TRBJ2-5, is EAGVAQSPRYKIIEKRQSVAFWCNPISGHATLYWYQQILGQGPKLLIQFQNNGVVDDSQLPKDRFSAERLKGVDSTLKIQPAKLEDSAVYLCASSLRTSGRAGETQYFGPGTRLLVL.

The chain joins TRBV28 to TRBJ2-3, with D tentatively TRBD2 (6 bases). In germline, CDR1 is MDHEN, CDR2 SYDVKM. The CDR3 contains 13 residues. Trimming pared 8 bases from V and 2 bases from J, leaving 11 bases between. The CDR3 sequence is CASAAGYTDTQYF. The CDR3 coding sequence is TGTGCCAGCGCCGCGGGGTACACAGATACGCAGTATTTT.

This clonotype was observed many times. The V gene is TRBV6-5, the J gene TRBJ1-3; unclear D gene. V was trimmed by 0 bases and J by 0 bases, leaving 9 bases between them. Per germline, CDR1 MNHEY and CDR2 SVGAGI. The CDR3 is made up of 16 amino acids. In nucleotides, the CDR3 is TGTGCCAGCAGTTACTCGATGGGAACCTCTGGAAACACCATATATTTT. Residues: CASSYSMGTSGNTIYF.

This chain links TRBV20-1 with TRBJ1-1; 9 bases are shared with TRBD1. The germline gives CDR1 DFQATT, CDR2 SNEGSKA (reference sequence). CDR3 length equals 13 residues. The ends lost 6 bases at V and 8 bases at J; junction bases unmatched: 10. The CDR3 region has the DNA TGCAGTGCCCAGGGACAGGGCCCCGTCGAAGCTTTCTTT. It encodes CSAQGQGPVEAFF.

This sequence joins TRBV12-3 or TRBV12-4 and TRBJ2-1; D gene ambiguous. This CDR3 has 11 amino acids. The ends were cut back, 4 bases at V and 6 bases at J, with 4 bases in the middle. The CDR3 region is CASSWSNEQFF. The CDR3 region has the DNA TGTGCCAGCAGTTGGAGCAATGAGCAGTTCTTC.

With regard to this clonotype: A read error may explain this, as a much larger clone is one base away. This sequence joins TRBV7-3 and TRBJ2-3, with TRBD2 as a possible D gene (5 bases). The CDR3 runs 15 residues. Per germline, CDR1 SGHTA and CDR2 FQGTGA. CDR3 sequence reads: CASSPPGSGPDTHYF. CDR3 DNA: TGTGCCAGCAGCCCTCCGGGATCGGGCCCAGATACGCACTATTTT.

This clonotype has ten or more counts. The germline gene is not matched at one end of the junction; a read error may be the cause. The V call is TRBV28, the J call TRBJ2-7; D gene unclear. The germline CDR1 and CDR2 sequences are MDHEN and SYDVKM. The CDR3 consists of 17 residues. The chain's CDR3 is CASSLSLGILSSHEQYF. The CDR3 bases are TGTGCCAGCAGTTTAAGTCTAGGGATCTTAAGCTCCCACGAGCAGTACTTC.

The V call is TRBV18, the J call TRBJ1-5, with D possibly matching TRBD1 (5 bases). V dropped 3 bases and J dropped 2 bases, with 23 bases sitting between them. The germline V gene encodes CDR1 KGHSH and CDR2 LQKENI. There are 19 residues in the CDR3. The CDR3 nucleotides are TGTGCCAGCTCACCTCTCCCGCTCACACGAGGGGTTGGCAATCAGCCCCAGCATTTT. It yields the protein CASSPLPLTRGVGNQPQHF.

This clonotype has just a few counts. V is TRBV5-1 and J is TRBJ2-1; 13 nucleotides agree with TRBD2. The trim removed 0 bases at V and 8 bases at J, leaving 14 bases unmatched. The CDR3 loop spans 19 amino acids. Germline CDR1 reads SGHRS; CDR2 reads YFSETQ. CDR3 amino acids: CASSLVLTGTSGRGYEQFF. The CDR3 DNA sequence: TGCGCCAGCAGCTTGGTATTGACGGGAACTAGCGGGAGGGGCTATGAGCAGTTCTTC.

This chain uses TRBV11-2 with TRBJ2-1; no clear D. The germline CDR1 and CDR2 sequences are SGHAT and FQNNGV. The CDR3 covers 13 residues. The V end was cut by 6 bases, the J end by 6 bases, with 12 bases between. The CDR3 here is CASRISSTNEQFF. Here the CDR3 DNA reads TGTGCCAGCAGGATATCCAGCACCAATGAGCAGTTCTTC. Combining the CDR3 with reference TRBV11-2 and TRBJ2-1 gives the whole variable domain EAGVAQSPRYKIIEKRQSVAFWCNPISGHATLYWYQQILGQGPKLLIQFQNNGVVDDSQLPKDRFSAERLKGVDSTLKIQPAKLEDSAVYLCASRISSTNEQFFGPGTRLTVL.

This sequence joins TRBV4-2 and TRBJ2-2; TRBD2 is a possible D gene (5 bases). The germline gives CDR1 LGHNA, CDR2 YNFKEQ. The V and J ends lost 0 bases and 0 bases respectively, with 14 bases between them. The CDR3 length is 18 residues. CDR3 in amino acids: CASSQEAGGRTNTGELFF. The CDR3 region has the DNA TGTGCCAGCAGCCAAGAGGCGGGTGGCAGGACGAACACCGGGGAGCTGTTTTTT.

There are many counts of this clonotype. The chain recombines TRBV7-9 with TRBJ2-5; D not resolved. Trimming removed 2 bases at V and 7 bases at J, with 11 bases between. Germline assignment: CDR1 SEHNR and CDR2 FQNEAQ (reference sequence). There are 13 residues in the CDR3. The CDR3 region has the DNA TGTGCCAGCAGCTTAAGTCGAGAGGCGACCCAGTACTTC. It encodes CASSLSREATQYF.

This clonotype was found many times. Since a much larger clone is just one base distant, this may be a read error. This chain links TRBV7-2 with TRBJ1-1; TRBD1 is a possible D gene (6 bases). This CDR3 has 12 residues. Germline loops: CDR1 SGHTA, CDR2 FQGNSA. As DNA, the CDR3 is TGTGCCGGCAGCTTGGGGGGCGGTGAAGCTTTCTTT. Encoded protein: CAGSLGGGEAFF. The full variable domain, in which reference TRBV7-2 and TRBJ1-1 provide the parts outside the CDR3, is GAGVSQSPSNKVTEKGKDVELRCDPISGHTALYWYRQSLGQGLEFLIYFQGNSAPDKSGLPSDRFSAERTGGSVSTLTIQRTQQEDSAVYLCAGSLGGGEAFFGQGTRLTVV.

This clonotype was counted many times. The chain links TRBV20-1 to TRBJ1-2; D is unclear. This CDR3 comprises 13 residues. Trimming stripped 0 bases from V and 4 bases from J, with 9 bases between. Germline loops: CDR1 DFQATT, CDR2 SNEGSKA (reference sequence). CDR3 region: CSARDTGSYGYTF. CDR3 sequence (DNA): TGCAGTGCTAGAGATACGGGGAGCTATGGCTACACCTTC.

This clonotype was seen a handful of times. This sequence joins TRBV14 and TRBJ2-5, with TRBD2 matching over 7 bases. The germline gives CDR1 SGHDN, CDR2 FVKESK. There are 14 residues in the CDR3. Trimming took 5 bases from V and 3 from J; bases not matched to a gene: 6. CDR3 amino acids: CASSYWSGEETQYF. CDR3 in DNA: TGTGCCAGCAGCTATTGGAGCGGGGAAGAGACCCAGTACTTC.

As regards this clonotype: A much larger clone sits a single nucleotide away, making a read error possible. The chain joins TRBV20-1 to TRBJ1-1; D is undetermined. Per germline, CDR1 DFQATT and CDR2 SNEGSKA (reference sequence). This CDR3 comprises 11 residues. The CDR3 is CSTAENTEALF. The CDR3 coding sequence is TGCAGTACCGCAGAGAACACTGAAGCTCTCTTT.

Ten or more counts support this clonotype. The rearrangement uses TRBV11-3 and TRBJ2-6; D possibly corresponds to TRBD1 (6 bases). Between the trimmed V and J ends, which lost 5 bases and 2 bases, there was a span of 13 bases. CDR3 length: 16 amino acids. The V gene's germline CDR1 is SGHNT and CDR2 YENEEA. The CDR3 sequence: CASSPMTGPGANVLTF. CDR3 in DNA: TGTGCCAGCAGCCCTATGACAGGACCTGGGGCCAACGTCCTGACTTTC.

This clonotype showed up just a few times. The chain combines TRBV4-3 with TRBJ2-2, with 7 nucleotides matching TRBD1. After removal of 3 bases from V and 3 bases from J, the junction contained 4 bases not matched to a gene. The CDR3 covers 15 residues. The V gene's germline CDR1 is LGHNA and CDR2 YSLEER. CDR3 protein: CASSHADRDTGELFF. The CDR3 nucleotides are TGCGCCAGCAGCCATGCCGACAGGGACACCGGGGAGCTGTTTTTT.

The chain links TRBV5-6 to TRBJ2-1, with 7 bases that match TRBD1. Trimming removed 6 bases from V and 5 bases from J; junction bases left unmatched: 11. In germline, CDR1 is SGHDT, CDR2 YYEEEE. This CDR3 spans 15 amino acids. CDR3 nucleotide sequence: TGTGCCAGCAACCTACAGGGGTTTACTAACAATGAGCAGTTCTTC. Its translation is CASNLQGFTNNEQFF.

This clonotype appeared a few times. The chain employs TRBV20-1 and TRBJ2-2; D tentatively fits TRBD1 or TRBD2 (5 bases each). This CDR3 has 17 amino acids. Deletions cut 2 bases from V and 5 bases from J, with 21 bases between. Germline CDR1 reads DFQATT; CDR2 reads SNEGSKA (reference sequence). CDR3 protein: CSARWGAPGPLTGELFF. Written as DNA, the CDR3 is TGCAGTGCTAGATGGGGTGCGCCGGGACCACTAACCGGGGAGCTGTTTTTT.

This clonotype has at least ten counts. J is TRBJ2-3 and V is TRBV2; TRBD2 might be the D (5 bases). CDR3 length: 16 amino acids. V shed 6 bases and J shed 4 bases, with 20 bases lying between them. CDR1 SNHLY and CDR2 FYNNEI come from the germline V gene. CDR3 residues: CASSFRSSLVADTQYF. The CDR3 nucleotides read TGTGCCAGCAGCTTCCGCTCTAGCTTAGTAGCAGATACGCAGTATTTT.

This clonotype turned up a few times. The V gene is TRBV7-8, the J gene TRBJ2-2; D is perhaps TRBD2 (6 bases). This CDR3 contains 17 residues. Trimming left V 0 bases short and J 4 bases short, with 15 bases between. The germline CDR1 and CDR2 sequences are SGHVS and FQNEAQ. The CDR3 here is CASSLARGIASTGELFF. In DNA form, the CDR3 reads TGTGCCAGCAGCTTAGCGCGCGGGATAGCGTCCACCGGGGAGCTGTTTTTT.

This clonotype was seen at least ten times. V and J are TRBV11-2 and TRBJ2-3; the match to TRBD2 covers 11 bases. The CDR3 sequence is 18 residues long. V lost 5 bases to trimming and J lost 2 bases; unmatched junction nucleotides: 12. The germline CDR1 and CDR2 sequences are SGHAT and FQNNGV. The DNA of the CDR3 is TGTGCCAGCAGCGACGGACTAGCGGGCGCCGAGTACACAGATACGCAGTATTTT. Its protein product is CASSDGLAGAEYTDTQYF.

V gene TRBV20-1 combines with J gene TRBJ2-1; D is possibly TRBD2 (5 bases). CDR3 length: 15 residues. Trimming shortened V by 8 bases and J by 7 bases, and 24 bases separated the two germline ends. Germline V gives CDR1 DFQATT, CDR2 SNEGSKA (reference sequence). The CDR3 sequence: CSKALDYFTGNEQFF. CDR3 in DNA: TGCAGTAAAGCACTAGACTACTTTACGGGGAATGAGCAGTTCTTC.

The J gene is TRBJ2-1, the V gene TRBV4-1; 10 bases agree with TRBD2. The V gene's germline CDR1 is MGHRA and CDR2 YSYEKL. Trimming at V came to 5 bases and at J to 0 bases, leaving 13 bases not matched to a gene. The CDR3 extends over 19 amino acids. The CDR3 spells CASSSRLAGSQSSYNEQFF. The CDR3 coding sequence is TGCGCCAGCAGCTCGCGACTAGCGGGCTCACAGAGCTCCTACAATGAGCAGTTCTTC.

This clonotype was recorded many times. This chain uses TRBV6-1 with TRBJ2-7, with D perhaps TRBD2 (5 bases). Per germline, CDR1 MNHNS and CDR2 SASEGT. Deletions cut 6 bases from V and 1 base from J, with 16 bases between. This CDR3 spans 15 amino acids. The CDR3 region has the DNA TGTGCCAGCAGGGGCAATAGCGCCCGATCCTACGAGCAGTACTTC. It is translated as CASRGNSARSYEQYF.

This clonotype was seen many times. V usage is TRBV27 and J usage is TRBJ2-5, with TRBD1 matching over 11 bases. Germline values: CDR1 MNHEY, CDR2 SMNVEV (reference sequence). The V gene end was trimmed by 5 bases and the J gene end by 5 bases; junction bases not matched to a gene: 7. This CDR3 is 15 amino acids long. The CDR3 sequence is CASSVGTGGEETQYF. The CDR3 DNA reads as TGTGCCAGCAGTGTGGGGACAGGGGGTGAGGAGACCCAGTACTTC.

This clonotype showed up just a few times. The V gene is TRBV6-5, the J gene TRBJ2-1; weak D call: TRBD2 (5 bases). The germline V and J ends were trimmed by 1 base and 7 bases, with 17 bases remaining between them. This CDR3 has 16 residues. Per germline, CDR1 MNHEY and CDR2 SVGAGI. The CDR3 loop reads CASSYLETTAKNEQFF. DNA of the CDR3: TGTGCCAGCAGTTACTTGGAGACTACAGCAAAGAATGAGCAGTTCTTC.